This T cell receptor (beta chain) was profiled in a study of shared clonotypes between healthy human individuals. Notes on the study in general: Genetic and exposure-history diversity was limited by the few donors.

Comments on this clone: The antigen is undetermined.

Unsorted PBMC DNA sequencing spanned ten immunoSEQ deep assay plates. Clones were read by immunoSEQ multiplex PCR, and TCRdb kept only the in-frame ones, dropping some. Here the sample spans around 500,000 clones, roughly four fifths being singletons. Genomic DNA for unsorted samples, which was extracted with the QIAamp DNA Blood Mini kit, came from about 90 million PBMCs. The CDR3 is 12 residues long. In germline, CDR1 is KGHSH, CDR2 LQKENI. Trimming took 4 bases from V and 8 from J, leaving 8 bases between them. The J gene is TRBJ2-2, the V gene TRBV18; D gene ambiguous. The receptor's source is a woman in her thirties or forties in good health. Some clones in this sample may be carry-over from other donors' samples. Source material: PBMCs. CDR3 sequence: CASSRNEGELFF. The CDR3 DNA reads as TGTGCCAGCTCACGGAACGAAGGGGAGCTGTTTTTT.